Listed below are T cell receptor beta chains from one sample, sequenced in a study of human T cells and chemical hapten exposure. TCRdb itself ran the 5' RACE reads through MiXCR, one entry per CDR3 protein. The sample yields under 150,000 distinct CDR3 sequences, approximately 20% seen once. Source of these receptors: a human donor in good health. Each CDR3 is given with its conserved first and last residue. A D gene is named only where the DNA matches it firmly. Clone size is not always given. Where it is, it says once, few, many or a class for expanded clones.

d_gene	v_gene	j_gene	abundance	CDR3aa	CDR3nt
NA	TRBV25-1	TRBJ1-2	few	CASSQTFYGYTF	TGTGCCAGCTCCCAGACGTTCTATGGCTACACCTTC
NA	TRBV7-9	TRBJ1-4	NA	CASSGQTIATNEKLFF	TGTGCCAGCAGCGGACAGACCATCGCAACTAATGAAAAACTGTTTTTT
NA	TRBV4-1	TRBJ1-5	NA	CASSQESAGWQPQHF	TGCGCCAGCAGCCAAGAGTCGGCGGGGTGGCAGCCCCAGCATTTT
TRBD2	TRBV4-1	TRBJ2-3	few	CASSQAGSGGDTQYF	TGCGCCAGCAGCCAAGCGGGTAGCGGGGGAGATACGCAGTATTTT
NA	TRBV24-1	TRBJ2-1	few	CATSPTGDEQFF	TGTGCCACCAGCCCTACAGGAGATGAGCAGTTCTTC
TRBD2	TRBV19	TRBJ2-1	NA	CASHDVGGINEQFF	TGTGCCAGTCACGACGTCGGGGGGATAAATGAGCAGTTCTTC
TRBD1	TRBV28	TRBJ1-1	few	CASSSHPGTGGTEAFF	TGTGCCAGCAGTTCCCACCCCGGGACAGGGGGCACTGAAGCTTTCTTT
TRBD2	TRBV6-6	TRBJ2-7	few	CASHSGSGYEQYF	TGTGCCAGCCATAGCGGGAGCGGGTACGAGCAGTACTTC
NA	TRBV7-9	TRBJ2-7	few	CASSLGRAYEQYF	TGTGCCAGCAGCTTAGGCAGGGCTTACGAGCAGTACTTC
TRBD2	TRBV6-5	TRBJ2-3	NA	CASSYGKGLAEDTDTQYF	TGTGCCAGCAGTTACGGGAAAGGACTAGCGGAGGACACAGATACGCAGTATTTT
TRBD1	TRBV20-1	TRBJ2-7	few	CSAHPGTGVGEQYF	TGCAGTGCTCACCCCGGGACAGGGGTAGGCGAGCAGTACTTC
TRBD1	TRBV19	TRBJ2-7	few	CASTSTGGVGGEQYF	TGTGCCAGTACCTCCACAGGGGGTGTCGGAGGTGAGCAGTACTTC
TRBD2	TRBV5-1	TRBJ2-7	NA	CASSLSGRTSSYEQYF	TGCGCCAGCAGCCTTAGCGGGAGGACAAGCTCCTACGAGCAGTACTTC
TRBD1	TRBV20-1	TRBJ1-5	few	CSAPGQGRVEPQHF	TGCAGTGCCCCCGGACAGGGTCGTGTTGAACCCCAGCATTTT
TRBD1	TRBV9	TRBJ2-1	NA	CASSPAGTGDEQFF	TGTGCCAGCAGCCCCGCCGGGACAGGGGATGAGCAGTTCTTC
TRBD2	TRBV4-1	TRBJ2-7	few	CASSQAGGTNSYEQYF	TGCGCCAGCAGCCAAGCGGGCGGGACTAACTCCTACGAGCAGTACTTC
NA	TRBV11-2	TRBJ1-1	once	CASRSGGARTEAFF	TGTGCCAGTAGGTCCGGGGGGGCCCGGACTGAAGCTTTCTTT
NA	TRBV6-1	TRBJ1-2	few	CASSEGVMGTYGYTF	TGTGCCAGCAGTGAAGGAGTCATGGGAACATATGGCTACACCTTC
NA	TRBV5-1	TRBJ2-3	NA	CASSSPIGKSTDTQYF	TGCGCCAGCAGCTCACCTATAGGGAAATCCACAGATACGCAGTATTTT